This T cell receptor beta chain originates from a study of shared clonotypes between healthy human individuals. Whole-study results and caveats: An expected dependence of interdonor clonotype sharing on sequencing depth was noted.

In the case of this clone: Its specificity is not known.

Donors had no recently reported acute infections or vaccinations and were HIV-negative. Germline values: CDR1 SGHNT, CDR2 YYREEE (reference sequence). The CDR3 has 12 residues. V lost 1 base and J 7 bases, leaving 9 bases between the germline ends. Generated by immunoSEQ multiplex PCR, the TCRdb table keeps only in-frame clones and is missing some. The sample holds some 2.4 million clones; over 85% are singletons and the top ten take roughly 0.39%. The chain combines TRBV5-4 with TRBJ2-7, with TRBD1 as a possible D gene (5 bases). The clonotype was recovered from a man aged 18 to 30 in good health. Some clones in this sample may be carry-over from other donors' samples. Sequencing was done on a sample of naive CD4+ T cells from PBMCs. As for subset: CD45RA+ positively selected. The CDR3 DNA reads as TGTGCCAGCAGCTTGTGGGCAGGGGAGCAGTACTTC. Translated: CASSLWAGEQYF. The variable domain in full, with the rest retrieved from reference TRBV5-4 and TRBJ2-7, is ETGVTQSPTHLIKTRGQQVTLRCSSQSGHNTVSWYQQALGQGPQFIFQYYREEENGRGNFPPRFSGLQFPNYSSELNVNALELDDSALYLCASSLWAGEQYFGPGTRLTVT.